The rows below give T cell receptor beta chains drawn from one sample of a study of PD-1 blockade in classical Hodgkin lymphoma. The repertoire was sequenced with immunoSEQ multiplex PCR; TCRdb's copy has only in-frame clones and lacks some. Here the sample spans fewer than 100,000 clones, about nine tenths being singletons. The source material was peripheral blood mononuclear cells (PBMCs), sampled at baseline. These receptors were obtained from a human donor with classical Hodgkin lymphoma. The CDR3 runs from the conserved cysteine through the conserved F or W. The D gene is left open where the match is weak. For some rows the clone size is stated as once, few or many, or as a class when expanded; others skip it.

V gene,J gene,D gene,clone size,CDR3 DNA,CDR3 protein
TRBV7-9,TRBJ2-1,-,-,TGTGCCAGCAGCTTAGCCAGGGGATTCTCCTACAATGAGCAGTTCTTC,CASSLARGFSYNEQFF
TRBV6-1,TRBJ1-1,-,-,TGTGCCAGCAGTGAAGCCGCGGTGGGGAGCACTGAAGCTTTCTTT,CASSEAAVGSTEAFF
TRBV6-8,TRBJ1-1,-,few,TGTGCCAGCAGTTACGTGAACAAATTGAACACTGAAGCTTTCTTT,CASSYVNKLNTEAFF
TRBV5-4,TRBJ2-3,-,-,TGTGCCAGCAGCTACCCCGGGACCAACACAGATACGCAGTATTTT,CASSYPGTNTDTQYF
TRBV19,TRBJ2-2,-,-,TGTGCCAGTAGTATTGAGGGAACCGGGGAGCTGTTTTTT,CASSIEGTGELFF
TRBV7-9,TRBJ2-1,-,-,TGTGCCAGCAGATCACAGGGCCACAATGAGCAGTTCTTC,CASRSQGHNEQFF
TRBV29-1,TRBJ2-5,-,-,TGCAGCGTTGAAGGACTAGGGTTCCAAGAGACCCAGTACTTC,CSVEGLGFQETQYF
TRBV6-5,TRBJ2-7,TRBD1,-,TGTGCCAGCAGTTACGGACAGGGGGGGCTCTACGAGCAGTACTTC,CASSYGQGGLYEQYF
TRBV6-6,TRBJ2-7,TRBD2,-,TGTGCCAGCCGCCCGGCTAGCGGGAGTCGTTTTGAGCAGTACTTC,CASRPASGSRFEQYF
TRBV6-6,TRBJ2-7,TRBD2,-,TGTGCCAGCAGACGGACTAGCGGGAACTACGAGCAGTACTTC,CASRRTSGNYEQYF
TRBV28,TRBJ2-1,-,-,TGTGCCAGCAGTCGCGGGGACCCCTCCTACAATGAGCAGTTCTTC,CASSRGDPSYNEQFF
TRBV6-5,TRBJ2-1,-,-,TGTGCCAGCAGTTACGGTCAGGGGCCCTACAATGAGCAGTTCTTC,CASSYGQGPYNEQFF
TRBV27,TRBJ1-1,-,-,TGTGCCAGCAGTTTATTTGCAGGGCTTGAAGCTTTCTTT,CASSLFAGLEAFF
TRBV20-1,TRBJ1-2,TRBD1,-,TGCAGCCGGACAGGAGATGGCTACACCTTC,CSRTGDGYTF
TRBV5-4,TRBJ2-1,TRBD2,-,TGTGCCAGCAGCCCCCGTCCTAGCGGGAGCTATGAGCAGTTCTTC,CASSPRPSGSYEQFF
TRBV7-9,TRBJ1-1,-,-,TGTGCCAGCAGTTCTGTTCGGGAACGGAACACTGAAGCTTTCTTT,CASSSVRERNTEAFF
TRBV4-2,TRBJ2-1,-,few,TGTGCCAGCAGCCAAGAAATGGGGGGAACCTACAATGAGCAGTTCTTC,CASSQEMGGTYNEQFF